The T cell receptor beta chain under discussion was sequenced for a study of T cells after yellow fever vaccination. The length of the CDR3 is 14 residues. V was shortened by 1 base and J by 9 bases, with 13 bases between the two germline ends. The V gene's germline CDR1 is SGHVS and CDR2 FNYEAQ. Note on this clonotype: The antigen is unknown.

Points from the study as a whole: Across the CD4 and CD8 compartments, a small share of clonotypes was present in both.

The TCR cDNA carried a universal primer site and UMIs from 5'RACE template switching. One entry per CDR3 protein results from TCRdb running MiXCR on the 5' RACE reads. The data contain 600,000 to 750,000 distinct CDR3 sequences, around 12% of them singletons. The source was PBMCs, collected on the day of the yellow fever booster vaccination. This clonotype originated in a man younger than 40 who received the YFV17D yellow fever vaccine. The V and J genes are TRBV7-6 and TRBJ2-1; D is perhaps TRBD1 (5 bases). The CDR3 reads CASSLDTGSVEQFF. CDR3 bases: TGTGCCAGCAGCTTAGACACAGGCTCCGTTGAGCAGTTCTTC.